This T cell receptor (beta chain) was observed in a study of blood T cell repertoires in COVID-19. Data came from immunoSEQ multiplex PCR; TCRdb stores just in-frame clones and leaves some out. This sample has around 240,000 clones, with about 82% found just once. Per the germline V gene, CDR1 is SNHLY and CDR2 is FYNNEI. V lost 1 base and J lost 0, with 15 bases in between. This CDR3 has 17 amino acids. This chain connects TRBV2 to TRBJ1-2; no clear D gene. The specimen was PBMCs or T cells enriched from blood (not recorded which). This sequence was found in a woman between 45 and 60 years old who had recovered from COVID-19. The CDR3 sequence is CASSEVWLGSSNYGYTF. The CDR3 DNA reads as TGTGCCAGCAGTGAAGTATGGTTGGGCAGCTCTAACTATGGCTACACCTTC.